Sequencing of this T cell receptor beta chain was carried out in a study of shared clonotypes between healthy human individuals. Background on the study: Samples came from two female and a few male donors aged 18 to 49. Whole-study results and caveats: Clonotypes shared by all four sorted-subset donors had higher generation probabilities than non-shared clonotypes.

As regards this clone: Its target is not known.

Profiled with immunoSEQ multiplex PCR; TCRdb holds only in-frame clones, not every one. The table has about 960,000 clones, 60% to 85% seen once. Germline V gene data show CDR1 as SGHTA and CDR2 as FQGNSA. The CDR3 is 17 residues long. The ends were cut back, 2 bases at V and 0 bases at J, with 11 bases in the middle. The TCR was taken from a man younger than 35 in good health. The sequencing input was memory CD4+ T cells sorted from blood. Subset here: CD45RA-negative fraction. This chain joins TRBV7-2 and TRBJ1-6; D is possibly TRBD1 (5 bases). The CDR3 reads CASSLIGVNSYNSPLHF. As DNA, the CDR3 is TGTGCCAGCAGCTTAATAGGGGTCAACTCCTATAATTCACCCCTCCACTTT.